The rows below give T cell receptor beta chains drawn from one sample of a study of T-cell reconstitution after alpha-beta-depleted transplantation in children. In TCRdb, the PCR reads were re-called with MiXCR into one record per CDR3 protein. The sample lists over 150,000 distinct CDR3 sequences, about 6.8% occurring once. This specimen consisted of PBMCs from the stem cell graft donor, obtained from the stem cell graft. Source of these receptors: a human donor who donated a stem cell graft to a child with Wiskott-Aldrich syndrome. Each CDR3 is given with its conserved first and last residue. D genes are given only for firm matches. Clone size is given for some rows only: seen once, a few or many times, or a class if the clone is expanded.

j_gene | abundance | d_gene | v_gene | CDR3aa | CDR3nt
TRBJ2-7 | - | - | TRBV7-6 | CASSPRETASYEQYF | TGTGCCAGCAGCCCCAGGGAGACAGCCTCCTACGAGCAGTACTTC
TRBJ2-7 | many | TRBD1 | TRBV12-3/TRBV12-4 | CASSFVGRGQQYF | TGTGCCAGCAGTTTTGTAGGCAGGGGGCAACAGTACTTC
TRBJ1-2 | many | - | TRBV20-1 | CSAAGLSNYGYTF | TGCAGTGCAGCGGGGCTCTCTAACTATGGCTACACCTTC
TRBJ2-5 | many | - | TRBV6-2/TRBV6-3 | CASSQGPKETQYF | TGTGCCAGCAGTCAAGGTCCGAAAGAGACCCAGTACTTC
TRBJ1-5 | many | TRBD1 | TRBV7-2 | CASSFATGEGQPQHF | TGTGCCAGCAGCTTCGCTACAGGGGAGGGTCAGCCCCAGCATTTT
TRBJ2-3 | many | - | TRBV12-3/TRBV12-4 | CASSLQGWTDTQYF | TGTGCCAGCAGCCTCCAAGGGTGGACAGATACGCAGTATTTT
TRBJ2-7 | many | - | TRBV11-2 | CASSLVGFEQYF | TGTGCCAGCAGCTTAGTGGGTTTCGAGCAGTACTTC
TRBJ2-5 | many | - | TRBV5-1 | CASSALDTKETQYF | TGCGCCAGCAGCGCCTTAGACACCAAAGAGACCCAGTACTTC
TRBJ2-2 | many | TRBD2 | TRBV7-9 | CAQSSSGIGTGELFF | TGTGCGCAATCTTCTAGCGGGATAGGCACCGGGGAGCTGTTTTTT
TRBJ1-6 | many | - | TRBV5-1 | CASSLADGNSPLHF | TGCGCCAGCAGCTTGGCGGATGGTAATTCACCCCTCCACTTT
TRBJ2-5 | many | - | TRBV20-1 | CSARPDSSYQETQYF | TGCAGTGCTAGACCCGACAGTTCCTACCAAGAGACCCAGTACTTC
TRBJ1-1 | few | TRBD1 | TRBV18 | CASSPLDRLGTEAFF | TGTGCCAGCTCACCCTTGGACAGGCTGGGCACTGAAGCTTTCTTT
TRBJ2-3 | many | - | TRBV29-1 | CSVGYTSTDTQYF | TGCAGCGTCGGATACACTAGCACAGATACGCAGTATTTT
TRBJ2-2 | few | - | TRBV5-1 | CASSLQVGNTGELFF | TGCGCCAGCAGCTTGCAGGTCGGGAACACCGGGGAGCTGTTTTTT
TRBJ2-3 | many | TRBD1 | TRBV5-1 | CASSFSPRGTASTDTQYF | TGCGCCAGCAGCTTTTCGCCCAGAGGGACAGCTAGCACAGATACGCAGTATTTT
TRBJ2-1 | many | TRBD1 | TRBV6-6 | CASSPTTGNEQFF | TGTGCCAGCAGTCCCACGACAGGGAATGAGCAGTTCTTC
TRBJ2-1 | many | TRBD2 | TRBV6-1 | CASTLAGGPGEQFF | TGTGCCAGCACATTAGCGGGAGGGCCAGGTGAGCAGTTCTTC
TRBJ2-7 | many | - | TRBV3-1 | CASSHDGVSYEQYF | TGTGCCAGCAGCCACGACGGAGTTTCCTACGAGCAGTACTTC
TRBJ2-3 | few | - | TRBV4-1 | CASSGTLGTDTQYF | TGCGCCAGCAGCGGGACCTTAGGCACAGATACGCAGTATTTT
TRBJ2-5 | - | - | TRBV20-1 | CSARDHWGSLARGGTQYF | TGCAGTGCTAGAGACCATTGGGGTTCCTTGGCCAGGGGGGGGACCCAGTACTTC
TRBJ2-1 | many | TRBD1 | TRBV12-3/TRBV12-4 | CASSSKAGQVYNEQFF | TGTGCCAGCAGTTCCAAGGCGGGACAGGTCTACAATGAGCAGTTCTTC
TRBJ1-4 | many | TRBD1 | TRBV12-5 | CASGLGDRGLTTNEKLFF | TGTGCTAGTGGTTTGGGAGACAGGGGACTCACAACTAATGAAAAACTGTTTTTT
TRBJ2-5 | many | TRBD1 | TRBV9 | CASSVGQGEETQYF | TGTGCCAGCAGCGTAGGGCAGGGGGAAGAGACCCAGTACTTC
TRBJ2-1 | few | - | TRBV6-4 | CASSVDRYNEQFF | TGTGCCAGCAGTGTTGACAGATACAATGAGCAGTTCTTC
TRBJ1-2 | many | - | TRBV28 | CASTWDNYGYTF | TGTGCCAGCACTTGGGACAACTATGGCTACACCTTC
TRBJ2-7 | - | - | TRBV6-5 | CASSSGGTTWVYEQYF | TGTGCCAGCAGTTCCGGGGGGACAACTTGGGTTTACGAGCAGTACTTC
TRBJ2-1 | many | TRBD2 | TRBV12-3/TRBV12-4 | CASSYGVTSGGSSYNEQFF | TGTGCCAGCAGTTACGGGGTAACTAGCGGAGGGAGCTCCTACAATGAGCAGTTCTTC
TRBJ2-5 | few | - | TRBV7-7 | CASSPGGPMGETQYF | TGTGCCAGCAGCCCAGGGGGGCCGATGGGAGAGACCCAGTACTTC
TRBJ2-3 | many | - | TRBV5-1 | CAVRDGYLTDTQYF | TGCGCCGTCAGGGATGGTTATCTCACAGATACGCAGTATTTT
TRBJ1-5 | many | TRBD1 | TRBV4-1 | CASSQPSGQGVNQPQHF | TGCGCCAGCAGCCAACCTTCGGGACAGGGAGTCAATCAGCCCCAGCATTTT
TRBJ1-1 | - | - | TRBV4-3 | CASSQEGTSGEAFF | TGCGCCAGCAGCCAAGAGGGGACTAGTGGGGAAGCTTTCTTT
TRBJ1-1 | many | - | TRBV29-1 | CSAVNTEAFF | TGCAGCGCGGTGAACACTGAAGCTTTCTTT
TRBJ2-5 | once | - | TRBV7-2 | CANSLAVGDLQETQYF | TGTGCCAACAGCTTAGCCGTCGGGGACCTCCAAGAGACCCAGTACTTC
TRBJ1-6 | many | - | TRBV12-3/TRBV12-4 | CATRGIDSPLHF | TGTGCCACCCGGGGTATCGATTCACCCCTCCACTTT
TRBJ1-5 | many | - | TRBV20-1 | CSASSGGLQPQHF | TGCAGTGCTAGTTCGGGGGGCTTGCAGCCCCAGCATTTT
TRBJ1-5 | many | - | TRBV20-1 | CSASSPTEYSNQPQHF | TGCAGTGCCTCCTCCCCGACAGAATATAGCAATCAGCCCCAGCATTTT
TRBJ2-2 | many | - | TRBV12-3/TRBV12-4 | CASSLSTNTGELFF | TGTGCCAGCAGTTTATCGACGAACACCGGGGAGCTGTTTTTT
TRBJ2-2 | few | - | TRBV15 | CATSRDLIGVGTNTGELFF | TGTGCCACCAGCAGAGATCTTATCGGGGTTGGGACGAACACCGGGGAGCTGTTTTTT
TRBJ2-5 | - | TRBD1 | TRBV28 | CASRTGQGVIETQYF | TGTGCCAGCAGGACGGGACAGGGGGTCATTGAGACCCAGTACTTC
TRBJ2-3 | many | - | TRBV25-1 | CASSDSGDPTDTQYF | TGTGCCAGCAGTGACTCCGGGGATCCGACAGATACGCAGTATTTT
TRBJ2-5 | - | - | TRBV30 | CALTGADGTQYF | TGTGCCTTGACAGGTGCCGACGGGACCCAGTACTTC
TRBJ2-1 | - | TRBD1 | TRBV5-1 | CASSLGDRTINEQFF | TGCGCCAGCAGCTTGGGGGACAGAACTATCAATGAGCAGTTCTTC
TRBJ1-2 | few | - | TRBV24-1 | CATSDSGGSSGGYTF | TGTGCCACCAGTGATAGTGGGGGCTCCTCGGGCGGCTACACCTTC
TRBJ2-1 | many | TRBD2 | TRBV7-2 | CASSVRTRLESGEQFF | TGTGCCAGCAGCGTCCGGACTAGATTAGAATCGGGGGAGCAGTTCTTC
TRBJ1-5 | many | TRBD1 | TRBV29-1 | CSVGVGHRGGCVLIDQPQHF | TGCAGCGTGGGTGTTGGGCACAGGGGCGGGTGTGTTTTGATCGATCAGCCCCAGCATTTT
TRBJ2-2 | many | - | TRBV11-2 | CASSLDEGKENTAGELFF | TGTGCCAGCAGCTTAGACGAAGGGAAAGAGAATACGGCCGGGGAGCTGTTTTTT
TRBJ2-3 | many | TRBD2 | TRBV7-8 | CASNRERGSTDTQYF | TGTGCCAGCAATAGAGAGCGGGGGAGCACAGATACGCAGTATTTT
TRBJ2-7 | many | - | TRBV2 | CASSENRGVGYEQYF | TGTGCCAGCAGTGAAAATCGGGGAGTAGGCTACGAGCAGTACTTC
TRBJ2-3 | many | - | TRBV5-1 | CASSIGGRTDTQYF | TGCGCCAGCAGCATCGGGGGGCGCACAGATACGCAGTATTTT
TRBJ2-5 | - | - | TRBV10-3 | CAISEPGHEQETQYF | TGTGCCATCAGTGAGCCGGGACATGAGCAAGAGACCCAGTACTTC
TRBJ2-5 | - | - | TRBV29-1 | CSVGRTVEETQYF | TGCAGCGTTGGCAGGACAGTAGAAGAGACCCAGTACTTC
TRBJ1-4 | many | - | TRBV13 | CASSLGGVNEKLFF | TGTGCCAGCAGCTTAGGAGGGGTGAATGAAAAACTGTTTTTT
TRBJ2-1 | many | TRBD2 | TRBV20-1 | CSARRTSGLSEQFF | TGCAGTGCTAGAAGGACTAGCGGGCTCAGCGAGCAGTTCTTC
TRBJ2-1 | many | - | TRBV20-1 | CSAPPGPGDYNEQFF | TGCAGTGCCCCCCCCGGCCCGGGGGATTACAATGAGCAGTTCTTC
TRBJ2-7 | many | - | TRBV27 | CASSSDWSSYEQYF | TGTGCCAGCAGTTCAGACTGGAGCTCCTACGAGCAGTACTTC
TRBJ1-5 | many | - | TRBV20-1 | CSASRSGNQPQHF | TGCAGTGCTAGCAGGTCGGGCAATCAGCCCCAGCATTTT
TRBJ2-3 | - | - | TRBV7-2 | CASSLRRVNEGPDTQYF | TGTGCCAGCAGCTTACGAAGGGTCAATGAGGGTCCAGATACGCAGTATTTT